These 31 T cell receptor beta chains were all obtained from the same sample, sequenced in a study of identical twins. TCRdb independently ran MiXCR on the 5' RACE reads; one entry per CDR3 protein. The sample contains 500,000 or so distinct CDR3 sequences, approximately 14% of which appear only once. These sequences were also reported in another study, on yellow fever vaccine responses in identical twins.

The sequenced material came from CD4+ T cells sorted from blood. The origin of the receptors is a woman between 18 and 30 years old in good health.

A few counts support this clonotype. The chain uses TRBV6-2 or TRBV6-3 and TRBJ2-3; 7 nucleotides agree with TRBD1. The J segment lost 14 bases and the V segment lost 6 bases, leaving 14 bases of the junction unmatched. The CDR3 length is 13 residues. Germline CDR1 is MNHEY and CDR2 is SVGEGT. The CDR3 DNA sequence: TGTGCCAGCAGACGGGGCGGACAGGCCGAGTCGTATTTT. Amino acid sequence: CASRRGGQAESYF.

The table lists this clonotype with a few counts. This chain uses TRBV20-1 with TRBJ1-2, with D unresolved. V was shortened by 2 bases and J by 7 bases, with 5 bases between the two germline ends. Germline CDR1 is DFQATT and CDR2 is SNEGSKA (reference sequence). This CDR3 region has 10 residues. CDR3 sequence reads: CSARFGGYTF. CDR3 DNA: TGCAGTGCTAGATTTGGTGGCTACACCTTC.

In its sample, this clonotype was seen many times. This chain uses TRBV15 with TRBJ2-1; 12 bases line up with TRBD1. V lost 5 bases to trimming and J lost 5 bases; unmatched junction nucleotides: 7. Germline CDR1 LNHNV, CDR2 YYDKDF (reference sequence). The CDR3 runs 16 residues. This chain's CDR3 is CATSPKGDRGHNEQFF. The CDR3 region has the DNA TGTGCCACCAGCCCCAAGGGGGACAGGGGGCACAATGAGCAGTTCTTC.

The chain carries TRBV20-1 and TRBJ2-3, with a weak D call TRBD1 (5 bases). The CDR3 loop spans 15 amino acids. Germline V gene data show CDR1 as DFQATT and CDR2 as SNEGSKA (reference sequence). The V end lost 1 base, the J end lost 7 bases, and 18 bases lay between the germline ends. The CDR3 is CSARGYGRVLNTQYF. The CDR3 nucleotides are TGCAGTGCTAGAGGATACGGCAGGGTGTTGAATACGCAGTATTTT.

This sequence joins TRBV5-1 and TRBJ2-3; D call uncertain. Deletions cut 2 bases from V and 6 bases from J, with 13 bases between. There are 14 residues in the CDR3. Germline V gives CDR1 SGHRS, CDR2 YFSETQ. CDR3 in DNA: TGCGCCAGCAGCTTCCCCCTTCAGGCGGATACGCAGTATTTT. Translating it yields CASSFPLQADTQYF.

This clonotype appeared a few times. CDR3 in DNA: TGTGCCAGCAGTTTAGAGGGACTAGCGGGGGCCCAGCAGTTCTTC. Protein: CASSLEGLAGAQQFF. The gene calls are TRBV12-3 or TRBV12-4 and TRBJ2-1, with 14 bases identical to TRBD2. This CDR3 has 15 residues. After removal of 1 base from V and 11 bases from J, the junction contained 4 bases not matched to a gene.

The CDR3 sequence: CASSQGGVQETQYF. The CDR3 nucleotides are TGTGCCAGCAGCCAAGGGGGCGTTCAAGAGACCCAGTACTTC. This chain joins TRBV4-2 and TRBJ2-5; the D gene is possibly TRBD1 (5 bases). Germline V gene sequence: CDR1 LGHNA, CDR2 YNFKEQ. The CDR3 sequence is 14 residues long. The V gene lost 1 base and the J gene lost 2 bases, with 8 bases spanning the gap.

A few counts support this clonotype. The rearrangement links TRBV5-1 to TRBJ2-1; D perhaps matches TRBD1 (6 bases). The CDR3 consists of 17 residues. In germline, CDR1 is SGHRS, CDR2 YFSETQ. Trimming shortened V by 0 bases and J by 0 bases, and 13 bases separated the two germline ends. The CDR3 region has the DNA TGCGCCAGCAGCTTGGGGGGGCAGCGCAGCTCCTACAATGAGCAGTTCTTC. Protein: CASSLGGQRSSYNEQFF.

This clonotype was picked up a small number of times. The rearrangement uses TRBV12-3 or TRBV12-4 and TRBJ2-5; TRBD2 might be the D (6 bases). CDR3 size: 15 residues. Trimming shortened V by 3 bases and J by 5 bases, and 16 bases separated the two germline ends. The CDR3 sequence is CASSFWSTRDETQYF. Here the CDR3 DNA reads TGTGCCAGCAGTTTTTGGTCCACGCGGGACGAGACCCAGTACTTC.

This clonotype was counted at least ten times. The J gene is TRBJ2-1, the V gene TRBV7-2; the match to TRBD2 covers 8 bases. Trimming cost V 6 bases and J 3 bases; bases outside gene matches: 1. The CDR3 runs 13 residues. Looked up from germline, CDR1 is SGHTA and CDR2 is FQGNSA. CDR3: CASRSGSYNEQFF. CDR3 nucleotide sequence: TGTGCCAGCAGGAGCGGGAGCTACAATGAGCAGTTCTTC.

This clonotype was recorded a few times. The chain couples TRBV5-5 to TRBJ2-5; possibly TRBD2 for D (6 bases). The CDR3 runs 15 residues. Germline assignment: CDR1 SGHKS and CDR2 YYEKEE (reference sequence). Trimming removed 0 bases at V and 1 base at J, with 10 bases between. CDR3 in DNA: TGTGCCAGCAGCTTGGGGAGGGCCGGCCAAGAGACCCAGTACTTC. This codes for CASSLGRAGQETQYF.

DNA for the CDR3: TGTGCCAGCAGTGAACGGGGACTAGCGGGAGAATGGACCTACAATGAGCAGTTCTTC. This codes for CASSERGLAGEWTYNEQFF. The J gene is TRBJ2-1, the V gene TRBV6-1, with TRBD2 matching 14 bases. V shed 2 bases and J 2 bases; nucleotides not matched to a gene: 8. Germline assignment: CDR1 MNHNS and CDR2 SASEGT. The CDR3 spans 19 residues.

The chain employs TRBV12-3 or TRBV12-4 and TRBJ2-2, with 7 bases fitting TRBD2. V dropped 4 bases and J dropped 4; count of bases not matched to a gene: 21. The CDR3 has 20 residues. In nucleotides, the CDR3 is TGTGCCAGCAGTTGGGCGGGGAGGGGCCTCCTAAGCGGAAGCACCGGGGAGCTGTTTTTT. Translating it yields CASSWAGRGLLSGSTGELFF.

This chain uses TRBV18 with TRBJ2-3; 7 bases fit TRBD2. Looked up from germline, CDR1 is KGHSH and CDR2 is LQKENI. The CDR3 runs 15 residues. After removal of 3 bases from V and 3 bases from J, the junction contained 6 bases not matched to a gene. The CDR3 loop reads CASSPAGVSTDTQYF. Here the CDR3 DNA reads TGTGCCAGCTCACCCGCGGGGGTGTCGACAGATACGCAGTATTTT.

The chain recombines TRBV7-2 with TRBJ2-3; D call uncertain. In germline, CDR1 is SGHTA, CDR2 FQGNSA. This CDR3 is built from 12 residues. Trimming took off 8 bases at V and 2 bases at J, with 8 bases between the two ends. CDR3 DNA sequence: TGTGCCAGCCCCTCTATCACAGATACGCAGTATTTT. As protein: CASPSITDTQYF.

This clonotype was picked up a small number of times. The chain uses TRBV18 and TRBJ2-7; 12 nucleotides line up with TRBD2. The V gene end was trimmed by 3 bases and the J gene end by 0 bases; junction bases not matched to a gene: 6. The CDR3 has 17 amino acids. CDR1 and CDR2 from the germline V gene are KGHSH and LQKENI. For the CDR3, the DNA is TGTGCCAGCTCACCGACTAGCGGGGGACCAAACTCCTACGAGCAGTACTTC. Its translation is CASSPTSGGPNSYEQYF.

In this sample, this clonotype turned up a few times. This chain uses TRBV12-3 or TRBV12-4 with TRBJ1-2; D is unclear. V was pared by 4 bases and J by 8 bases, with 11 bases between. The length of the CDR3 is 12 residues. The CDR3 DNA reads as TGTGCCAGCAGTTACGGATTCGAGGGCTACACCTTC. Its translation: CASSYGFEGYTF.

This clonotype was seen at least ten times. This sequence joins TRBV5-1 and TRBJ2-7, with TRBD2 matching over 11 bases. Germline V CDR1 and CDR2: SGHRS, YFSETQ. The length of the CDR3 is 15 residues. The trim removed 2 bases at V and 4 bases at J, leaving 5 bases unmatched. The CDR3 spells CASSFSGGESYEQYF. The CDR3 DNA reads TGCGCCAGCAGCTTTAGCGGGGGGGAGAGTTACGAGCAGTACTTC.

This clonotype has ten or more counts. Sequence at one end of the junction differs from germline and may be a read error. The CDR3 DNA sequence: TGTGCCAGCAGCGACACAGGCCTCGAGAAGTACTTC. Amino acid sequence: CASSDTGLEKYF. The V and J genes are TRBV5-6 and TRBJ2-7; D possibly corresponds to TRBD1 (5 bases). Germline CDR1 is SGHDT and CDR2 is YYEEEE. CDR3 length: 12 residues.

The chain links TRBV29-1 to TRBJ1-1; D is undetermined. This CDR3 spans 10 amino acids. V was cut by 7 bases and J by 0 bases, with 3 bases left in between. Germline V gene lookup returns CDR1 SQVTM and CDR2 ANQGSEA. The CDR3 region has the DNA TGCAGCGGCGTGAACACTGAAGCTTTCTTT. The encoded protein is CSGVNTEAFF.

The V call is TRBV24-1, the J call TRBJ2-1; D is unresolved. Trimming removed 0 bases at V and 0 bases at J, with 5 bases between. The CDR3 length is 15 residues. Germline V gene sequence: CDR1 KGHDR, CDR2 SFDVKD. CDR3 coding DNA: TGTGCCACCAGTGATTTGCGTAGCTCCTACAATGAGCAGTTCTTC. Translating gives CATSDLRSSYNEQFF.

The rearrangement uses TRBV7-9 and TRBJ2-1; D possibly uses TRBD1 or TRBD2 (5 bases each). Germline V lookup: CDR1 SEHNR, CDR2 FQNEAQ (reference sequence). The V and J ends lost 5 bases and 7 bases respectively, with 15 bases between them. This CDR3 is 14 amino acids long. The CDR3 coding sequence is TGTGCCAGCAGCCGACGGGACCAAGATAATGAGCAGTTCTTC. It translates to CASSRRDQDNEQFF.

This clonotype turned up a few times. The chain has TRBV7-9 and TRBJ1-1; D is undetermined. The V end was cut by 6 bases, the J end by 3 bases, with 11 bases between. This CDR3 is 13 amino acids long. The germline CDR1 and CDR2 sequences are SEHNR and FQNEAQ (reference sequence). The chain's CDR3 is CASRLAGYTEAFF. The DNA of the CDR3 is TGTGCCAGCAGACTTGCCGGATACACTGAAGCTTTCTTT. The full variable domain, completed using reference TRBV7-9 and TRBJ1-1, is DTGVSQNPRHKITKRGQNVTFRCDPISEHNRLYWYRQTLGQGPEFLTYFQNEAQLEKSRLLSDRFSAERPKGSFSTLEIQRTEQGDSAMYLCASRLAGYTEAFFGQGTRLTVV.

This chain links TRBV9 with TRBJ2-2; D not resolved. Trimming cost V 2 bases and J 0 bases, with 14 bases left between them. This CDR3 contains 17 residues. Germline assignment: CDR1 SGDLS and CDR2 YYNGEE. For the CDR3, the DNA is TGTGCCAGCAGCGTCGAGTCGGGCTCCGCGAACACCGGGGAGCTGTTTTTT. Translation gives CASSVESGSANTGELFF. The variable domain in full, completed from reference TRBV9 and TRBJ2-2, reads DSGVTQTPKHLITATGQRVTLRCSPRSGDLSVYWYQQSLDQGLQFLIQYYNGEERAKGNILERFSAQQFPDLHSELNLSSLELGDSALYFCASSVESGSANTGELFFGEGSRLTVL.

There are a few counts of this clonotype. The chain carries TRBV6-1 and TRBJ2-7, with a weak D call TRBD1 (6 bases). In germline, CDR1 is MNHNS, CDR2 SASEGT. V dropped 2 bases and J dropped 12 bases, with 11 bases sitting between them. The CDR3 sequence is 11 residues long. The CDR3 DNA follows: TGTGCCAGCAGTGAACAGGGGCAAGGGTACTTC. Its translation: CASSEQGQGYF.

This clonotype was found a few times. The gene calls are TRBV7-9 and TRBJ2-5; D is possibly TRBD1 or TRBD2 (5 bases each). This CDR3 is 14 amino acids long. Deletions cut 2 bases from V and 6 bases from J, with 13 bases between. Germline CDR1 SEHNR, CDR2 FQNEAQ (reference sequence). The CDR3 DNA reads TGTGCCAGCAGCTTACGTGAGGGGATGCAGACCCAGTACTTC. This sequence encodes CASSLREGMQTQYF.

This clonotype was counted only a few times. V is TRBV7-2 and J is TRBJ2-7; 9 bases agree with TRBD2. Trimming at V came to 7 bases and at J to 2 bases, leaving 9 bases not matched to a gene. Germline V CDR1 and CDR2: SGHTA, FQGNSA. This CDR3 has 15 amino acids. CDR3: CASTSAGGRAYEQYF. In DNA form, the CDR3 reads TGTGCCAGCACCTCTGCGGGCGGGAGGGCCTACGAGCAGTACTTC.

About this clonotype: A read error may explain this, as a much larger clone is one base away. V gene TRBV2 combines with J gene TRBJ2-3, with D tentatively TRBD1 or TRBD2 (5 bases each). Germline assignment: CDR1 SNHLY and CDR2 FYNNEI. This CDR3 region has 13 residues. Trimming took 6 bases from V and 2 from J, leaving 9 bases between them. CDR3: CASRLGATDTQYF. CDR3 coding DNA: TGTGCCAGCAGGCTCGGGGCCACAGATACGCAGTATTTT.

This clonotype was seen a few times. This chain uses TRBV4-1 with TRBJ2-7; D unclear. Trimming took 1 base from V and 6 from J, leaving 13 bases between them. The germline CDR1 and CDR2 sequences are MGHRA and YSYEKL. The CDR3 has 14 amino acids. The CDR3 loop is CASSQGPQLAEQYF. The CDR3 region has the DNA TGCGCCAGCAGCCAAGGGCCGCAGTTAGCCGAGCAGTACTTC.

This clonotype was picked up many times. V is TRBV11-3 and J is TRBJ2-1; D is possibly TRBD1 (5 bases). The CDR3 is made up of 12 amino acids. V was pared by 4 bases and J by 7 bases, with 8 bases between. CDR1 is SGHNT and CDR2 is YENEEA in the germline V gene. CDR3 sequence: CASSSGINEQFF. The CDR3 region has the DNA TGTGCCAGCAGCTCAGGGATTAATGAGCAGTTCTTC.

This clonotype was observed a handful of times. This chain connects TRBV10-3 to TRBJ2-7; 7 nucleotides line up with TRBD1. This CDR3 comprises 17 residues. V trimming: 3 bases; J trimming: 5 bases; junction bases outside the gene matches: 16. The V gene's germline CDR1 is ENHRY and CDR2 SYGVKD. The CDR3 loop reads CAISETGKTGIEDEQYF. In nucleotides, the CDR3 is TGTGCCATCAGTGAAACGGGGAAGACAGGGATTGAGGACGAGCAGTACTTC.